These 26 T cell receptor beta chains share one sample of origin, sequenced in a study of T cell responses to AZD1222 COVID-19 vaccine. Only in-frame clones appear in the TCRdb table, and some are missing; sequencing was by immunoSEQ multiplex PCR. The profile shows about 39,000 clones, about nine tenths of them singletons. Material: peripheral blood, obtained 28 days after the second AZD1222 dose. The receptors stem from an adult who received the AZD1222 COVID-19 vaccine.

With regard to this clone: Within the sample, other DNA sequences also encode this same CDR3. The chain recombines TRBV6-5 with TRBJ1-1; D may be TRBD1 (6 bases). CDR3 length equals 16 residues. V dropped 0 bases and J dropped 0 bases, with 11 bases sitting between them. The germline V gene has CDR1 MNHEY and CDR2 SVGAGI. The CDR3 DNA is TGTGCCAGCAGTTACTCCAGGGGAGGCTTGAACACTGAAGCTTTCTTT. This gives the protein CASSYSRGGLNTEAFF.

The chain couples TRBV5-4 to TRBJ2-2, with 8 nucleotides matching TRBD2. V dropped 2 bases and J dropped 5; count of bases not matched to a gene: 2. CDR1 and CDR2 (germline): SGHNT, YYREEE (reference sequence). The CDR3 contains 14 residues. The CDR3 nucleotides read TGTGCCAGCAGCTTAGCGGGGGAGACCGGGGAGCTGTTTTTT. Its protein product is CASSLAGETGELFF.

The chain uses TRBV19 and TRBJ1-2, with TRBD1 matching 9 bases. Trimming at V came to 11 bases and at J to 4 bases, leaving 11 bases not matched to a gene. The CDR3 length is 14 residues. Germline V CDR1 and CDR2: LNHDA, SQIVND (reference sequence). The CDR3 here is CAAGGTGLAYGYTF. The CDR3 DNA follows: TGTGCCGCAGGAGGGACAGGGCTTGCCTATGGCTACACCTTC.

V usage is TRBV9 and J usage is TRBJ1-2; D gene uncertain. This CDR3 spans 14 amino acids. V was trimmed by 0 bases and J by 0 bases, leaving 6 bases between them. Germline lookup yields CDR1 SGDLS and CDR2 YYNGEE. The CDR3 DNA is TGTGCCAGCAGCGTAGCAGATTCTAACTATGGCTACACCTTC. This sequence encodes CASSVADSNYGYTF.

The V and J genes are TRBV27 and TRBJ2-7; the D is unclear. Germline V gene data show CDR1 as MNHEY and CDR2 as SMNVEV (reference sequence). Trimming took off 5 bases at V and 5 bases at J, with 16 bases between the two ends. The CDR3 is 14 amino acids. The CDR3 protein is CASSPEVALHEQYF. Written as DNA, the CDR3 is TGTGCCAGCAGTCCAGAAGTTGCTCTCCACGAGCAGTACTTC.

This clone was recorded only once. The rearrangement joins TRBV15 to TRBJ1-1; D ambiguous. There are 12 residues in the CDR3. The V end was cut by 2 bases, the J end by 7 bases, with 8 bases between. Germline V gives CDR1 LNHNV, CDR2 YYDKDF (reference sequence). CDR3 sequence (DNA): TGTGCCACCAGCAGACTCGACGGTGAAGCTTTCTTT. Translating it yields CATSRLDGEAFF.

This chain connects TRBV5-5 to TRBJ1-5, with a tentative D call TRBD1 (5 bases). The V end was cut by 3 bases, the J end by 3 bases, with 7 bases between. This CDR3 has 13 amino acids. Germline CDR1 SGHKS, CDR2 YYEKEE (reference sequence). The CDR3 here is CASSSGYNQPQHF. For the CDR3, the DNA is TGTGCCAGCAGCTCAGGGTACAATCAGCCCCAGCATTTT. The full variable domain, with the rest looked up from reference TRBV5-5 and TRBJ1-5, is DAGVTQSPTHLIKTRGQQVTLRCSPISGHKSVSWYQQVLGQGPQFIFQYYEKEERGRGNFPDRFSARQFPNYSSELNVNALLLGDSALYLCASSSGYNQPQHFGDGTRLSIL.

The chain employs TRBV9 and TRBJ2-7; either TRBD1 or TRBD2 may fit D (5 bases each). The CDR3 has 15 residues. Trimming shortened V by 2 bases and J by 0 bases, and 12 bases separated the two germline ends. Germline V gene sequence: CDR1 SGDLS, CDR2 YYNGEE. CDR3: CASSVDEGFSYEQYF. The CDR3 bases are TGTGCCAGCAGCGTCGACGAGGGGTTCTCCTACGAGCAGTACTTC.

The V gene is TRBV19, the J gene TRBJ1-1; D not resolved. The CDR3 spans 14 residues. V was cut by 5 bases and J by 6 bases, with 16 bases left in between. Germline V gene sequence: CDR1 LNHDA, CDR2 SQIVND (reference sequence). In DNA, the CDR3 is TGTGCCAGTAGTCCATCGGCAGGACGAGCTGAAGCTTTCTTT. It encodes CASSPSAGRAEAFF.

The genes are TRBV21-1 and TRBJ1-4; no DNA check was done on the table's D call, TRBD1. TRBV21-1 corresponds to a pseudogene. The length of the CDR3 is 14 residues. For the CDR3, the DNA is TGTGCCAGCAGCAAAGACAGCTGTAATGAAAAACTGTTTTTT. It encodes CASSKDSCNEKLFF.

This clone was counted between two and nine times. V usage is TRBV29-1 and J usage is TRBJ1-3; unclear D gene. This CDR3 is 12 amino acids long. The V gene's germline CDR1 is SQVTM and CDR2 ANQGSEA. V lost 7 bases and J 4 bases, leaving 11 bases between the germline ends. The CDR3 DNA reads TGCAGCGGAGAAATAGGAGGAAACACCATATATTTT. It yields the protein CSGEIGGNTIYF. Full variable domain (rest looked up from reference TRBV29-1 and TRBJ1-3): SAVISQKPSRDICQRGTSLTIQCQVDSQVTMMFWYRQQPGQSLTLIATANQGSEATYESGFVIDKFPISRPNLTFSTLTVSNMSPEDSSIYLCSGEIGGNTIYFGEGSWLTVV.

The V call is TRBV19, the J call TRBJ1-5; D is ambiguous. CDR1 and CDR2 (germline): LNHDA, SQIVND (reference sequence). Trimming cost V 3 bases and J 3 bases, with 12 bases left between them. CDR3 length: 15 residues. CDR3 sequence reads: CASSIGAGFNQPQHF. In nucleotides, the CDR3 is TGTGCCAGTAGTATTGGAGCAGGATTCAATCAGCCCCAGCATTTT.

DNA of the CDR3: TGTGCCAGCAGCCAAGATCGGGGCCGGAGCTATGGCTACACCTTC. Amino acid sequence: CASSQDRGRSYGYTF. The chain links TRBV14 to TRBJ1-2; D may be TRBD1 (5 bases). The CDR3 contains 15 residues. Trimming cost V 0 bases and J 4 bases, with 12 bases left between them. CDR1 is SGHDN and CDR2 is FVKESK in the germline V gene.

This chain uses TRBV5-8 with TRBJ2-7, with 14 positions matching TRBD2. Looked up from germline, CDR1 is SGHTS and CDR2 is YDEGEE. V shed 4 bases and J 3 bases; nucleotides not matched to a gene: 3. CDR3 length: 15 amino acids. The CDR3 sequence: CASSPGTSGGYEQYF. As DNA, the CDR3 is TGTGCCAGCAGCCCGGGGACTAGCGGGGGCTACGAGCAGTACTTC.

This chain links TRBV6-1 with TRBJ2-5; 9 positions match TRBD2. This CDR3 has 18 residues. The germline gives CDR1 MNHNS, CDR2 SASEGT. V dropped 1 base and J dropped 4; count of bases not matched to a gene: 13. This CDR3 is CASSEGRTRLAVGETQYF. The CDR3 region has the DNA TGTGCCAGCAGTGAAGGTCGGACACGACTAGCGGTGGGAGAGACCCAGTACTTC.

The count of this clone is one. V gene TRBV5-1 combines with J gene TRBJ1-1, with D hard to call. V lost 3 bases and J 4 bases, leaving 10 bases between the germline ends. Germline lookup yields CDR1 SGHRS and CDR2 YFSETQ. CDR3 length: 13 amino acids. CDR3 protein: CASSSGSATEAFF. The CDR3 DNA is TGCGCCAGCAGCTCGGGGTCGGCCACTGAAGCTTTCTTT.

The rearrangement links TRBV7-2 to TRBJ1-1, with 7 nucleotides matching TRBD1. This CDR3 has 14 amino acids. Germline CDR1 reads SGHTA; CDR2 reads FQGNSA. V lost 4 bases, J lost 4 bases, and 6 bases stayed unmatched. Written as DNA, the CDR3 is TGTGCCAGCAGCTCAGCAGGGGGGGCCACTGAAGCTTTCTTT. As protein: CASSSAGGATEAFF.

This clone came up once. The V call is TRBV5-4, the J call TRBJ1-6, with 7 bases that match TRBD1. The CDR3 contains 15 residues. J lost 6 bases, V lost 4 bases, and 7 bases had no gene match. Looked up from germline, CDR1 is SGHNT and CDR2 is YYREEE (reference sequence). The CDR3 here is CASSTRDRPNSPLHF. CDR3 nucleotides: TGTGCCAGCAGCACACGGGACAGACCTAATTCACCCCTCCACTTT.

The genes are TRBV4-3 and TRBJ2-1; 8 nucleotides match TRBD2. Per the germline V gene, CDR1 is LGHNA and CDR2 is YSLEER. The CDR3 covers 17 residues. With 4 bases clipped from V and 7 bases from J, the junction kept 15 bases outside the gene matches. The CDR3 is CASSRGTGTRGRNEQFF. DNA of the CDR3: TGCGCCAGCAGCCGGGGGACCGGGACTAGGGGGAGGAATGAGCAGTTCTTC.

The chain uses TRBV11-3 and TRBJ2-1, with D possibly being TRBD2 (7 bases). The CDR3 loop spans 19 amino acids. Looked up from germline, CDR1 is SGHNT and CDR2 is YENEEA. V was clipped by 5 bases and J by 0 bases, with 23 bases between them. The CDR3 loop is CASSITMRGPLSSYNEQFF. CDR3 in DNA: TGTGCCAGCAGCATCACAATGCGGGGGCCCCTGAGCTCCTACAATGAGCAGTTCTTC.

The chain is built from TRBV7-2 and TRBJ2-5; 11 bases fit TRBD2. Germline V CDR1 and CDR2: SGHTA, FQGNSA. The CDR3 contains 14 residues. Trimming at V came to 5 bases and at J to 9 bases, leaving 8 bases not matched to a gene. CDR3 DNA: TGTGCCAGCAGCCTTTTAGCGGGGGGGCCTGCCCAGTACTTC. It encodes CASSLLAGGPAQYF.

The rearrangement uses TRBV3-1 (or the pseudogene TRBV3-2) and TRBJ1-2, with D maybe TRBD1 (6 bases). The CDR3 loop spans 13 amino acids. V lost 2 bases to trimming and J lost 2 bases, with 6 bases between them. Germline assignment: CDR1 LGHDT and CDR2 YNNKEL (reference sequence). The CDR3 sequence: CASSQRGNYGYTF. CDR3 nucleotides: TGTGCCAGCAGCCAAAGGGGGAACTATGGCTACACCTTC.

J is TRBJ1-2 and V is TRBV4-2; tentative D call: TRBD1 (6 bases). The V and J ends lost 0 bases and 6 bases respectively, with 17 bases between them. CDR3 length: 16 residues. CDR1 is LGHNA and CDR2 is YNFKEQ in the germline V gene. CDR3 coding DNA: TGTGCCAGCAGCCAAGACGGGGGGCAGGCCGAGGATGGCTACACCTTC. Translating it yields CASSQDGGQAEDGYTF.

This clone was detected once. The chain uses TRBV7-2 and TRBJ2-2; 11 bases are a match to TRBD2. Germline V gene sequence: CDR1 SGHTA, CDR2 FQGNSA. After removal of 0 bases from V and 1 base from J, the junction contained 7 bases not matched to a gene. This CDR3 has 19 amino acids. CDR3 loop: CASSLAMRLAGGNTGELFF. CDR3 bases: TGTGCCAGCAGCTTAGCGATGCGTCTAGCGGGGGGGAACACCGGGGAGCTGTTTTTT.

The rearrangement uses TRBV25-1 and TRBJ1-6, with unresolved D. This CDR3 is 15 amino acids long. Germline V gene lookup returns CDR1 MGHDK and CDR2 SYGVNS. V dropped 8 bases and J dropped 7 bases, with 18 bases sitting between them. The CDR3 bases are TGTGCCAGCCGACGGACGACGGGTGGAAATTCACCCCTCCACTTT. Translating it yields CASRRTTGGNSPLHF.

The chain recombines TRBV2 with TRBJ2-3; D is uncertain. Germline V gene data show CDR1 as SNHLY and CDR2 as FYNNEI. V was trimmed by 3 bases and J by 0 bases, leaving 10 bases between them. The CDR3 loop spans 15 amino acids. Here the CDR3 reads CASSEGPGSTDTQYF. DNA of the CDR3: TGTGCCAGCAGTGAGGGCCCCGGAAGCACAGATACGCAGTATTTT.